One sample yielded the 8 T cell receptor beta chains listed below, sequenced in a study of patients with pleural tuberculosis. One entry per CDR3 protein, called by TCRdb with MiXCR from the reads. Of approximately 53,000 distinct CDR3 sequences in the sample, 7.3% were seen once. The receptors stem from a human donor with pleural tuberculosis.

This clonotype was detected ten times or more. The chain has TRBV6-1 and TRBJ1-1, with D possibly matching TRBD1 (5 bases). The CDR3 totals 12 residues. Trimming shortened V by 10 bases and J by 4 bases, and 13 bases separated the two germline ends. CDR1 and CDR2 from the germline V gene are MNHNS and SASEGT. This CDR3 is CATFRRGTEAFF. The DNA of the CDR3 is TGTGCCACCTTCAGGAGGGGCACTGAAGCTTTCTTT.

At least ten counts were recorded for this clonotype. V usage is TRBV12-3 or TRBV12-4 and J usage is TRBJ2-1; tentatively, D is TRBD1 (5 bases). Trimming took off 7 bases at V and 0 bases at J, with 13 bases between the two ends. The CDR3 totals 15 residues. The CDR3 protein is CASTSTASSYNEQFF. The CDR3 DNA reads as TGTGCCAGCACCTCGACAGCTAGCTCCTACAATGAGCAGTTCTTC.

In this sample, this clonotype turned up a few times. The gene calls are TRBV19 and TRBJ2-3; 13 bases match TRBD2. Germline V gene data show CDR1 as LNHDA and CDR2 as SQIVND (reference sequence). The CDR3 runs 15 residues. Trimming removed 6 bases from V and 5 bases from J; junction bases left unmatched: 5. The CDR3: CASRLAGGSRDTQYF. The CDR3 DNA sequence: TGTGCCAGTAGACTAGCGGGAGGGTCCAGAGATACGCAGTATTTT.

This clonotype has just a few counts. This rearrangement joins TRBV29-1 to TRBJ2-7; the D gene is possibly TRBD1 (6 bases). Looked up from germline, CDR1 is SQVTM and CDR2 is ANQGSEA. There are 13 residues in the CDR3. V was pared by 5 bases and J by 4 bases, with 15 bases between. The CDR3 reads CSVRQVALYEQYF. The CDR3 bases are TGCAGCGTTCGACAGGTGGCCCTTTACGAGCAGTACTTC.

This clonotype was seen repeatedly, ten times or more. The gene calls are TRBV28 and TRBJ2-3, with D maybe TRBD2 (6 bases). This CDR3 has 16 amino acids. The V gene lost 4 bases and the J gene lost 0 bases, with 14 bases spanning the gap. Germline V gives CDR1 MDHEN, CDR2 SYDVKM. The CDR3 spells CASSSEAGISTDTQYF. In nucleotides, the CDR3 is TGTGCCAGCAGTTCCGAGGCGGGAATTAGCACAGATACGCAGTATTTT. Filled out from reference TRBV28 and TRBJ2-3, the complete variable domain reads DVKVTQSSRYLVKRTGEKVFLECVQDMDHENMFWYRQDPGLGLRLIYFSYDVKMKEKGDIPEGYSVSREKKERFSLILESASTNQTSMYLCASSSEAGISTDTQYFGPGTRLTVL.

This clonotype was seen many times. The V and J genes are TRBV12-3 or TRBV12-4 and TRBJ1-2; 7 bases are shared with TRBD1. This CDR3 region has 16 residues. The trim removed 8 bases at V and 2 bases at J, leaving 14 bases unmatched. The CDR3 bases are TGTGCCAGCGGGAGTTTGAGGGGGCGAGACAACTATGGCTACACCTTC. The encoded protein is CASGSLRGRDNYGYTF.

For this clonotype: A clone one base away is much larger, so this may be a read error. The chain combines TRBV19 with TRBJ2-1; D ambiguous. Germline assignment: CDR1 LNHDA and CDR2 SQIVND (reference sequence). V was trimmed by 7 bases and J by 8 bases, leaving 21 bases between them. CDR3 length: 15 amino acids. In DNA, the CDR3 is TGTGCCAGTATCAGTAGTCTAGTGAGTAAGGATGAGCAGTTCTTC. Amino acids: CASISSLVSKDEQFF.

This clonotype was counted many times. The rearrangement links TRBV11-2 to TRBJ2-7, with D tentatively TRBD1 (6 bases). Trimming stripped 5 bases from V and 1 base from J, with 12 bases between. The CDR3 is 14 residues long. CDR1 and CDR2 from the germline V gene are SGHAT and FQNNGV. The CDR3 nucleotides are TGTGCCAGCAGCCAGACGGACAGTTCCTACGAGCAGTACTTC. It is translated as CASSQTDSSYEQYF.